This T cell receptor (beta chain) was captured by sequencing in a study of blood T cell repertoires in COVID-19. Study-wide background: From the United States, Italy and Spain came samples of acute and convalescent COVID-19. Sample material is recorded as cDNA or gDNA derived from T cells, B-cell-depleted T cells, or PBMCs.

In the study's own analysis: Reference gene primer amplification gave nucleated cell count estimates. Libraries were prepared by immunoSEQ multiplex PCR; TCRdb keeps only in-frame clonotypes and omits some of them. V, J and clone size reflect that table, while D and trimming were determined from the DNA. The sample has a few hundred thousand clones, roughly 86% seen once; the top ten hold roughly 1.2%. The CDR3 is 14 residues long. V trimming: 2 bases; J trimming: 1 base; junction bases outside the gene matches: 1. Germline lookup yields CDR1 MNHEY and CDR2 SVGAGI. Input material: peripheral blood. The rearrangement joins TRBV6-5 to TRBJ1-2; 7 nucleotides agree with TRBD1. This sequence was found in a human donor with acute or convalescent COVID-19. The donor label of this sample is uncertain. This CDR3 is CASSYGQDNYGYTF. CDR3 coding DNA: TGTGCCAGCAGTTACGGACAGGATAACTATGGCTACACCTTC.